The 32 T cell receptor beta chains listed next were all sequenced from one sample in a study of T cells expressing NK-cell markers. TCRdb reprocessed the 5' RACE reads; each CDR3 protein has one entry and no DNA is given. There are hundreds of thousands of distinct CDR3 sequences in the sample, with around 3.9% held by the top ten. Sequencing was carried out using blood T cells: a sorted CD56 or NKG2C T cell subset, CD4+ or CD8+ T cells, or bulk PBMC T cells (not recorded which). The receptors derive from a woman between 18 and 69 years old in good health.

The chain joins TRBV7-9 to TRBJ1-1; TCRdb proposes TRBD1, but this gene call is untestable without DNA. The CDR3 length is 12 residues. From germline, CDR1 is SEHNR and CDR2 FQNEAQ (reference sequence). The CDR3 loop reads CASRSTGTEAFF.

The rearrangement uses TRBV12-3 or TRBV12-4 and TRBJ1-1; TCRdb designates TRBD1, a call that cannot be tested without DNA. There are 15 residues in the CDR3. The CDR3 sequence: CASTGENSWDTEAFF.

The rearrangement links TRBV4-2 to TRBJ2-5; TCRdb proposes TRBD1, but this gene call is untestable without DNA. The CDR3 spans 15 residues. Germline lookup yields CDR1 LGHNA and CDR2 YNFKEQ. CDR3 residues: CASSQEGATKETQYF.

The CDR3 protein is CASSVGSHSLGGTEAFF. The chain recombines TRBV9 with TRBJ1-1. Germline CDR1 is SGDLS and CDR2 is YYNGEE. CDR3 length equals 17 residues.

CDR3 region: CASSLRAPYRNYGYTF. The chain is built from TRBV7-3 and TRBJ1-2; TCRdb proposes TRBD1, but this gene call is untestable without DNA. The CDR3 runs to 16 residues. CDR1 is SGHTA, CDR2 FQGTGA, per germline.

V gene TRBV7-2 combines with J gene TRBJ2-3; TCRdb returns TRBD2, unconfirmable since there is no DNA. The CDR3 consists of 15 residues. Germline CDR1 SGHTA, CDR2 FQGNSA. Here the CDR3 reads CASSQPASGMDTQYF.

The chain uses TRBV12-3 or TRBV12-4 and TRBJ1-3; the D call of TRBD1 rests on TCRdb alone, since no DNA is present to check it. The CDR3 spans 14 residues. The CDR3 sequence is CASSRTGKGNTIYF.

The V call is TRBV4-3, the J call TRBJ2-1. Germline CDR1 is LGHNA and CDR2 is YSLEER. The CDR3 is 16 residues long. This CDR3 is CASSQDPANTYNEQFF.

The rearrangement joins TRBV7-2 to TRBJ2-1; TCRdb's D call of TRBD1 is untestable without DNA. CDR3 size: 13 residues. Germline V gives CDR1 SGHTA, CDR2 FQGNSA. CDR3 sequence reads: CASSYRVSDEQFF.

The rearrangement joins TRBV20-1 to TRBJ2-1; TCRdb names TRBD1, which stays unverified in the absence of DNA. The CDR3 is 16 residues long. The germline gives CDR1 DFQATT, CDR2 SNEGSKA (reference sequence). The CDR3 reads CSARLDPPSSYNEQFF.

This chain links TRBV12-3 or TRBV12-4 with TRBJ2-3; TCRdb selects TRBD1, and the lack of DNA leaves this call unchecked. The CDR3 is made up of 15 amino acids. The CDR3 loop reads CASSAGTGAIDTQYF.

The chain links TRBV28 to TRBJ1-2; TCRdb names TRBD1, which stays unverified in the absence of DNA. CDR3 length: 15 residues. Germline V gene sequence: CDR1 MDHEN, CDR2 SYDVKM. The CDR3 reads CASSLEGAVNYGYTF.

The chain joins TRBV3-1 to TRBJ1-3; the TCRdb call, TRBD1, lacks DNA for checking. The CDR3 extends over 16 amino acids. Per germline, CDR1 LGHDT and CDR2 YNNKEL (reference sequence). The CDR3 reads CASSHNRGVSGNTIYF.

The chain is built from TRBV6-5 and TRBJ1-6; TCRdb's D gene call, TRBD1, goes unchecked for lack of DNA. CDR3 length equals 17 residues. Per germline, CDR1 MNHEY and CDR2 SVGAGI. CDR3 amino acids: CASSYSIGGRGSSPLHF.

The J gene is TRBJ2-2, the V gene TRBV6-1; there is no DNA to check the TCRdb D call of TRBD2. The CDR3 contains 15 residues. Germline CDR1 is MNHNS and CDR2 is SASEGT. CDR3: CASRSAGTNTGELFF.

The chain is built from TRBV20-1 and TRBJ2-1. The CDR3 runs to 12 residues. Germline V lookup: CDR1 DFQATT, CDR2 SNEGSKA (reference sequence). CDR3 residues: CSAPSSWNEQFF.

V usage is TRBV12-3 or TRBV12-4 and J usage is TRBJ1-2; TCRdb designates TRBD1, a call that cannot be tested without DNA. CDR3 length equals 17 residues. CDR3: CASSSKAGTGFNYGYTF.

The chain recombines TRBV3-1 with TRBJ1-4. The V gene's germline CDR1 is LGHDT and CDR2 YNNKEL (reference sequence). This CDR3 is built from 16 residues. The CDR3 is CASSDRDSKANEKLFF.

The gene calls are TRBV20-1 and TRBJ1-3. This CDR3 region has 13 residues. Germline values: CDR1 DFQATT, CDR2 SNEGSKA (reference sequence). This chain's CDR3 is CSAPTNSGNTIYF.

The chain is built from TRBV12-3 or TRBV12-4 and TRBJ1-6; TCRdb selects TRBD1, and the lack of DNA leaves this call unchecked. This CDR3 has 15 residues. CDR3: CASSLRGGTNSPLHF.

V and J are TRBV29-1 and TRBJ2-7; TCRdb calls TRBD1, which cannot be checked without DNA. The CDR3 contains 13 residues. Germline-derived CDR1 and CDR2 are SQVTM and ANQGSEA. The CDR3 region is CSAYGAPRTEQYF.

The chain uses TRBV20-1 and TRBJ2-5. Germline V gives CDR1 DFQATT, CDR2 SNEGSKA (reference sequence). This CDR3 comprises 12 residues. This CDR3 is CSGVGTQETQYF.

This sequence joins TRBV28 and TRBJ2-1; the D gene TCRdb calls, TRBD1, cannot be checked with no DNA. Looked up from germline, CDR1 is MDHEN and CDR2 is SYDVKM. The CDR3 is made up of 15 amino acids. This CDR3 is CASPPPGSVRNEQFF.

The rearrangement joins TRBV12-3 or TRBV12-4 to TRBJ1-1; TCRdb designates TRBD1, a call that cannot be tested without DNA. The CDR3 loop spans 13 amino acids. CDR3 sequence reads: CASIWGYGTEAFF.

CDR3 sequence reads: CASSLDRPSSGANVLTF. The V gene is TRBV5-1, the J gene TRBJ2-6; lacking DNA, the TRBD1 call made by TCRdb goes unchecked. CDR1 and CDR2 from the germline V gene are SGHRS and YFSETQ. The CDR3 is 17 residues long.

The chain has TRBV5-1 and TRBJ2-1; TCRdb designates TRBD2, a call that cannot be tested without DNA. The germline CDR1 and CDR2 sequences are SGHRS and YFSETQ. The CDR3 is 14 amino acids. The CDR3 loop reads CASSPLMGHNEQFF.

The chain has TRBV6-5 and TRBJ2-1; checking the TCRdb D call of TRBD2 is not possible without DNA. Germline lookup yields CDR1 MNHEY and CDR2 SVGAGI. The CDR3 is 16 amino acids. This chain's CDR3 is CASSYSAGTTYNEQFF.

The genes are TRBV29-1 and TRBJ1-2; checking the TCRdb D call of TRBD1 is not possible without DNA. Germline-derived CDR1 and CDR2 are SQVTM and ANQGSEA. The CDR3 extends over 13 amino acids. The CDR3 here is CSVEDRGNYGYTF. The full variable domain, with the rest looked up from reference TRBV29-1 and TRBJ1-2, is SAVISQKPSRDICQRGTSLTIQCQVDSQVTMMFWYRQQPGQSLTLIATANQGSEATYESGFVIDKFPISRPNLTFSTLTVSNMSPEDSSIYLCSVEDRGNYGYTFGSGTRLTVV.

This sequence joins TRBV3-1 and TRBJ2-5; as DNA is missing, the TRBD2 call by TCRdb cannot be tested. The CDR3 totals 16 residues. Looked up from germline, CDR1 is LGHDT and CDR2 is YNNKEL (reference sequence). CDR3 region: CASSQGLAGGRETQYF.

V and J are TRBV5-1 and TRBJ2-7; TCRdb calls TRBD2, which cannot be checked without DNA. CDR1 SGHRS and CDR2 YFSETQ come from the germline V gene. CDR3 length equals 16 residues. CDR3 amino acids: CASSSGGSSGSYEQYF.

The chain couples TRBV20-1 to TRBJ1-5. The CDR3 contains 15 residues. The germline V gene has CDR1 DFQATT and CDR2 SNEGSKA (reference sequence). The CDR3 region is CSAPAGRVPWEPQHF.

The CDR3 sequence is CASSSEARLLAFF. The chain recombines TRBV5-1 with TRBJ1-1. The CDR3 covers 13 residues. Germline V gene data show CDR1 as SGHRS and CDR2 as YFSETQ.